Shown below are 25 T cell receptor beta chains from a single sample sequenced in a study of blood T cell repertoires in COVID-19. The repertoire was sequenced with immunoSEQ multiplex PCR; TCRdb's copy has only in-frame clones and lacks some. The data show approximately 90,000 clones, around 80% seen once. The specimen was peripheral blood. Source of these receptors: a human donor in a cohort sampled during active COVID-19.

The chain has TRBV9 and TRBJ2-3, with 8 bases identical to TRBD2. Germline trimming cut 4 bases from V and 1 base from J; bases unmatched to any gene: 8. Per germline, CDR1 SGDLS and CDR2 YYNGEE. The CDR3 loop spans 16 amino acids. CDR3 DNA: TGTGCCAGCAGCCAAACCGGGACTAGAGGCACAGATACGCAGTATTTT. Protein: CASSQTGTRGTDTQYF.

The CDR3 bases are TGTGCCATCAGTGGGGAAGACAGGAGAGTCACAGATACGCAGTATTTT. It is translated as CAISGEDRRVTDTQYF. The J gene is TRBJ2-3, the V gene TRBV10-3; tentatively, D is TRBD1 (6 bases). Germline lookup yields CDR1 ENHRY and CDR2 SYGVKD. Trimming took 4 bases from V and 2 from J, leaving 16 bases between them. This CDR3 comprises 16 residues.

The chain combines TRBV6-1 with TRBJ1-5, with 7 bases that match TRBD1. The CDR3 length is 16 residues. The germline V gene encodes CDR1 MNHNS and CDR2 SASEGT. J gave up 6 bases and V 4 bases, and 12 bases lay outside the gene matches. This chain's CDR3 is CASSGHRDSYGQPQHF. As DNA, the CDR3 is TGTGCCAGCAGTGGGCACCGGGACAGCTACGGTCAGCCCCAGCATTTT.

J is TRBJ2-7 and V is TRBV18; 9 bases line up with TRBD1. The germline V gene encodes CDR1 KGHSH and CDR2 LQKENI. Trimming cost V 5 bases and J 6 bases; bases outside gene matches: 11. This CDR3 comprises 15 residues. CDR3 sequence: CASSSLPGQGSEQYF. The CDR3 DNA reads as TGTGCCAGCTCATCCTTACCGGGACAGGGCTCCGAGCAGTACTTC.

CDR3 sequence: CASTLGGVNYGYTF. The CDR3 coding sequence is TGTGCCAGCACTTTGGGAGGGGTTAACTATGGCTACACCTTC. The chain employs TRBV6-5 and TRBJ1-2, with D possibly TRBD1 on 5 matching bases. Between the trimmed V and J ends, which lost 7 bases and 1 base, there was a span of 13 bases. CDR3 size: 14 residues. The germline V gene has CDR1 MNHEY and CDR2 SVGAGI.

This rearrangement joins TRBV18 to TRBJ2-1, with D maybe TRBD2 (6 bases). The V end was cut by 1 base, the J end by 10 bases, with 11 bases between. Germline V gene lookup returns CDR1 KGHSH and CDR2 LQKENI. This CDR3 is 13 amino acids long. Written as DNA, the CDR3 is TGTGCCAGCTCACCACGTCGGGGAGGAGAGCAGTTCTTC. The encoded protein is CASSPRRGGEQFF.

The V gene is TRBV6-2 or TRBV6-3, the J gene TRBJ2-3, with 8 bases matching TRBD1. V was clipped by 2 bases and J by 0 bases; unmatched bases: 10. The germline V gene has CDR1 MNHEY and CDR2 SVGEGT. This CDR3 is built from 18 residues. CDR3 in DNA: TGTGCCAGCAGTTACCCCACAGGGGGGCCACTTAGCACAGATACGCAGTATTTT. Amino acid sequence: CASSYPTGGPLSTDTQYF.

The chain carries TRBV5-1 and TRBJ2-2; 7 bases match TRBD2. The V and J ends lost 3 bases and 2 bases, in that order; junction bases with no gene match: 4. The CDR3 contains 15 residues. Germline V gene sequence: CDR1 SGHRS, CDR2 YFSETQ. CDR3 coding DNA: TGCGCCAGCAGCTCGGCTAGCGGAAACACCGGGGAGCTGTTTTTT. Protein: CASSSASGNTGELFF.

The rearrangement uses TRBV7-2 and TRBJ2-3, with D uncertain. The CDR3 has 16 residues. CDR1 is SGHTA, CDR2 FQGNSA, per germline. V was clipped by 6 bases and J by 4 bases, with 20 bases between them. CDR3 region: CASRRSQSPAADTQYF. The CDR3 DNA reads TGTGCCAGCAGGAGATCCCAGAGCCCCGCGGCAGATACGCAGTATTTT.

The chain links TRBV2 to TRBJ2-7; D is unresolved. V was shortened by 3 bases and J by 0 bases, with 9 bases between the two germline ends. The CDR3 has 14 residues. Germline CDR1 SNHLY, CDR2 FYNNEI. The CDR3 protein is CASSDIEASYEQYF. The CDR3 DNA sequence: TGTGCCAGCAGTGATATAGAGGCCTCCTACGAGCAGTACTTC.

The CDR3 nucleotides are TGTGCCACCAGTGATAAGTGGAGGCAGTACTTC. Protein product: CATSDKWRQYF. The chain employs TRBV24-1 and TRBJ2-7; D ambiguous. This CDR3 is 11 amino acids long. V lost 3 bases and J lost 9, with 8 bases in between. In germline, CDR1 is KGHDR, CDR2 SFDVKD.

The chain employs TRBV5-1 and TRBJ1-6; D is uncertain. This CDR3 has 14 amino acids. Germline loops: CDR1 SGHRS, CDR2 YFSETQ. The V and J ends lost 6 bases and 6 bases respectively, with 13 bases between them. CDR3 sequence (DNA): TGCGCCAGCACAGACCTAAGGAGTAATTCACCCCTCCACTTT. Translation: CASTDLRSNSPLHF.

This clone was seen once. CDR3 in amino acids: CASSRGKPPSEKLFF. The DNA for the CDR3 is TGTGCCAGTAGTCGGGGGAAACCCCCGTCCGAAAAACTGTTTTTT. The J gene is TRBJ1-4, the V gene TRBV19; tentatively, D is TRBD1 (5 bases). Per germline, CDR1 LNHDA and CDR2 SQIVND (reference sequence). The CDR3 loop spans 15 amino acids. The ends were cut back, 5 bases at V and 8 bases at J, with 18 bases in the middle.

The CDR3 coding sequence is TGTGCCAGCAGCTTAGAGAGGGTTGCGACCGGGGAGCTGTTTTTT. This encodes CASSLERVATGELFF. The chain combines TRBV7-8 with TRBJ2-2, with a possible D match to TRBD2 (5 bases). V was trimmed by 1 base and J by 5 bases, leaving 11 bases between them. Germline V lookup: CDR1 SGHVS, CDR2 FQNEAQ. This CDR3 has 15 amino acids.

The chain uses TRBV25-1 and TRBJ2-1, with 12 bases matching TRBD2. CDR3 length equals 14 residues. V was pared by 1 base and J by 12 bases, with 4 bases of the junction left unmatched. Germline assignment: CDR1 MGHDK and CDR2 SYGVNS. The CDR3 DNA reads TGTGCCAGCAGTGAATCCCCACTAGCGGGAGGGCAGTTCTTC. Translating it yields CASSESPLAGGQFF. Full variable domain (rest looked up from reference TRBV25-1 and TRBJ2-1): EADIYQTPRYLVIGTGKKITLECSQTMGHDKMYWYQQDPGMELHLIHYSYGVNSTEKGDLSSESTVSRIRTEHFPLTLESARPSHTSQYLCASSESPLAGGQFFGPGTRLTVL.

This CDR3 reads CASSAGLASEQFF. The CDR3 bases are TGTGCCAGCAGCGCGGGACTAGCTAGTGAGCAGTTCTTC. The chain links TRBV9 to TRBJ2-1; 9 bases agree with TRBD2. This CDR3 region has 13 residues. Germline CDR1 SGDLS, CDR2 YYNGEE. The V segment lost 3 bases and the J segment 9 bases; nucleotides outside the gene matches: 4.

This clone was picked up a small number of times. The gene calls are TRBV15 and TRBJ2-5; D is ambiguous. Trimming removed 8 bases at V and 7 bases at J, with 14 bases between. CDR3 length: 12 residues. Germline CDR1 is LNHNV and CDR2 is YYDKDF (reference sequence). The CDR3 loop is CATSARATTQYF. Here the CDR3 DNA reads TGTGCCACCTCCGCGCGAGCGACGACCCAGTACTTC.

The V gene is TRBV27, the J gene TRBJ1-2; tentatively, D is TRBD1 (6 bases). Germline CDR1 MNHEY, CDR2 SMNVEV (reference sequence). V was trimmed by 8 bases and J by 2 bases, leaving 15 bases between them. This CDR3 region has 14 residues. CDR3 protein: CASAWTEKNYGYTF. DNA for the CDR3: TGTGCCAGCGCCTGGACAGAGAAAAACTATGGCTACACCTTC.

V gene TRBV7-3 combines with J gene TRBJ2-5; D is undetermined. In germline, CDR1 is SGHTA, CDR2 FQGTGA. Between the trimmed V and J ends, which lost 5 bases and 0 bases, there was a span of 10 bases. This CDR3 spans 14 amino acids. The CDR3 reads CASSPEMYQETQYF. CDR3 bases: TGTGCCAGCAGCCCTGAGATGTACCAAGAGACCCAGTACTTC.

The gene calls are TRBV18 and TRBJ2-1; 8 nucleotides agree with TRBD2. V trimming: 1 base; J trimming: 8 bases; junction bases outside the gene matches: 7. Per the germline V gene, CDR1 is KGHSH and CDR2 is LQKENI. The CDR3 loop spans 15 amino acids. CDR3 in amino acids: CASSPQRERVDEQFF. Here the CDR3 DNA reads TGTGCCAGCTCACCACAGCGGGAGAGGGTCGATGAGCAGTTCTTC.

V and J are TRBV21-1 and TRBJ2-7; the listed D gene, TRBD2, was not tested against the DNA. TRBV21-1 is deemed a pseudogene. This CDR3 has 15 residues. This CDR3 reads CASSSPLRLVYEQYF. DNA for the CDR3: TGTGCCAGCAGCTCTCCACTACGACTAGTCTACGAGCAGTACTTC.

The rearrangement links TRBV5-1 to TRBJ1-5; maybe TRBD1 (5 bases). Deletions cut 0 bases from V and 6 bases from J, with 13 bases between. Germline V lookup: CDR1 SGHRS, CDR2 YFSETQ. The CDR3 consists of 15 residues. CDR3 nucleotides: TGCGCCAGCAGCTTGGGAGCTGGGGGGTCTCAGCCCCAGCATTTT. Residues: CASSLGAGGSQPQHF. Complete variable domain (other parts from reference TRBV5-1 and TRBJ1-5): KAGVTQTPRYLIKTRGQQVTLSCSPISGHRSVSWYQQTPGQGLQFLFEYFSETQRNKGNFPGRFSGRQFSNSRSEMNVSTLELGDSALYLCASSLGAGGSQPQHFGDGTRLSIL.

This clone was found many times. V usage is TRBV7-9 and J usage is TRBJ2-5; D possibly corresponds to TRBD2 (6 bases). V lost 5 bases to trimming and J lost 5 bases, with 15 bases between them. The CDR3 covers 14 residues. The germline gives CDR1 SEHNR, CDR2 FQNEAQ (reference sequence). This CDR3 reads CASSIAGAGETQYF. In nucleotides, the CDR3 is TGTGCCAGCAGCATCGCCGGGGCGGGGGAGACCCAGTACTTC.

V and J are TRBV5-4 and TRBJ1-3, with 7 bases aligning to TRBD1. Germline assignment: CDR1 SGHNT and CDR2 YYREEE (reference sequence). With 4 bases clipped from V and 2 bases from J, the junction kept 6 bases outside the gene matches. This CDR3 has 15 amino acids. The chain's CDR3 is CASSRDSGTGNTIYF. In DNA, the CDR3 is TGTGCCAGCAGCCGGGACAGTGGAACTGGAAACACCATATATTTT.

This sequence joins TRBV4-1 and TRBJ2-3, with 9 nucleotides matching TRBD2. The germline V gene encodes CDR1 MGHRA and CDR2 YSYEKL. CDR3 size: 18 residues. The ends lost 1 base at V and 3 bases at J; junction bases unmatched: 11. CDR3 coding DNA: TGCGCCAGCAGCCAAGGGGGGACTAGCACCTGGGGGACAGATACGCAGTATTTT. Translation: CASSQGGTSTWGTDTQYF.